This T cell receptor (beta chain) was identified in a study of T cell responses to AZD1222 COVID-19 vaccine. Measured with immunoSEQ multiplex PCR; TCRdb has only the in-frame clones, and not every one. Of roughly 110,000 clones in the sample, roughly nine tenths were seen once. Second doses were pooled across both intervals (about 4 or about 12 weeks). The clonotype comes from an adult who received the AZD1222 COVID-19 vaccine. The input for sequencing was peripheral blood, taken 28 days after the second AZD1222 dose.

CDR3 sequence (DNA): TGTGCCAGCAGTGGTTCCTACGAGCAGTACTTC. Translating gives CASSGSYEQYF. The rearrangement links TRBV12-3 or TRBV12-4 to TRBJ2-7; D unclear. V lost 5 bases to trimming and J lost 1 base, with 3 bases between them. The CDR3 spans 11 residues.